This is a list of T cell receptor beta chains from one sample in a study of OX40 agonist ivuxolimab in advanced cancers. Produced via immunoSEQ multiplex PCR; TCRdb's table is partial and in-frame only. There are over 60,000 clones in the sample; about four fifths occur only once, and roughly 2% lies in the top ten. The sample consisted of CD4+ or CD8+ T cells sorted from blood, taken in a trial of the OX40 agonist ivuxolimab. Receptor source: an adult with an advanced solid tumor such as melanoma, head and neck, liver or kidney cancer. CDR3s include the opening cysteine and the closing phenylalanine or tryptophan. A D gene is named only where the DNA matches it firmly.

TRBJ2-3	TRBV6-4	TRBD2	TGTGCCAGCAGACCCAGTGGTGGTAGCGGGAGTGGCACAGATACGCAGTATTTT	CASRPSGGSGSGTDTQYF
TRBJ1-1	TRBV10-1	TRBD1	TGCGCCAGCAGTGAACAGGGGACCGCTGAAGCTTTCTTT	CASSEQGTAEAFF
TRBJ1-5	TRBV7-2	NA	TGTGCCAGCAGCTTACGGGAGTACAATCAGCCCCAGCATTTT	CASSLREYNQPQHF
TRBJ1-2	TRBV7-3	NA	TGTGCCAGCAGCCCCTATGCGCGTCGTGGCTACACCTTC	CASSPYARRGYTF
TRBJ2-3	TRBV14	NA	TGTGCCAGCAGCCAAGTCCCAGGGACAGATACGCAGTATTTT	CASSQVPGTDTQYF
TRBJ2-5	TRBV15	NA	TGTGCCACCAGCAGAGATAAGCCCAGGCAAGAGACCCAGTACTTC	CATSRDKPRQETQYF
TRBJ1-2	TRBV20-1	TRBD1	TGCAGTGCCCGGACAGGATATGGCTACACCTTC	CSARTGYGYTF
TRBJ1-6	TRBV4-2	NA	TGTGCTACAGGAGGGGGTAGGGATAATTCACCCCTCCACTTT	CATGGGRDNSPLHF
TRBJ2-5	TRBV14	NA	TGTGCCAGCAGCCAGCAAGACAACCCGGTACAAGAGACCCAGTACTTC	CASSQQDNPVQETQYF
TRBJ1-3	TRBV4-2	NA	TGTGCCAGCAGCCAAGAGGGGGCTACAGGAAACACCATATATTTT	CASSQEGATGNTIYF
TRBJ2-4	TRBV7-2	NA	TGTGCCAGCAGCTTAGGAGAAGCCAAAAACATTCAGTACTTC	CASSLGEAKNIQYF
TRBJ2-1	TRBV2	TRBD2	TGTGCCAGCAACCCGACTAGCGGGAGTCTGGGGGGTGAGCAGTTCTTC	CASNPTSGSLGGEQFF
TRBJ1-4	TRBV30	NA	TGTGCCTCAGATAACAGGGAAGGCGGCGAAAAACTGTTTTTT	CASDNREGGEKLFF
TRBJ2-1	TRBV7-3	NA	TGTGCCAGCAGCCCGCTGGCTAATGGTAAGGGTGAGCAGTTCTTC	CASSPLANGKGEQFF
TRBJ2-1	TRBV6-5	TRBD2	TGTGCCAGCAGATCCGGGAGGGGCTACAATGAGCAGTTCTTC	CASRSGRGYNEQFF
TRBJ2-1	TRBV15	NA	TGTGCCACCAGCAGGCATGACGGGAGTCCCAATGAGCAGTTCTTC	CATSRHDGSPNEQFF